This T cell receptor (beta chain) comes out of a study of T cell changes during pregnancy in multiple sclerosis. The CDR3 loop spans 13 amino acids. With 5 bases removed from V and 2 bases from J, the gap between germline ends came to 8 bases. Germline CDR1 is SGHTS and CDR2 is YDEGEE. The repertoire was sequenced with immunoSEQ multiplex PCR; TCRdb's copy has only in-frame clones and lacks some. The data hold tens of thousands of clones, with 85% to 95% observed a single time. The sequencing here drew on CD4+ T cells from peripheral blood mononuclear cells, taken in the first trimester of pregnancy. This sequence originates from a female donor with multiple sclerosis, enrolled in a pregnancy study. The chain joins TRBV5-8 to TRBJ1-5, with D uncertain. The CDR3 region is CASRPLGNQPQHF. CDR3 DNA sequence: TGTGCCAGCAGGCCACTGGGCAATCAGCCCCAGCATTTT.